Here is one TCR beta chain with its context. Its antigen is still unknown. The data were taken from a study of T cell responses to AZD1222 COVID-19 vaccine. Findings and limits, study-wide: Donors, mostly white British, included more females; clonal diversity was possibly underestimated.

Germline assignment: CDR1 SGHTA and CDR2 FQGNSA. The CDR3 totals 13 residues. The germline V and J ends were trimmed by 5 bases and 2 bases, with 8 bases remaining between them. Profiled with immunoSEQ multiplex PCR; TCRdb holds only in-frame clones, not every one. This sample yields about 120,000 clones, of which about 88% are seen a single time; around 3% belongs to the top ten. This chain uses TRBV7-2 with TRBJ2-3, with a tentative D call TRBD1 (6 bases). This TCR was sampled from an adult who received the AZD1222 COVID-19 vaccine. Sample: peripheral blood, taken 28 days after the second AZD1222 dose. CDR3 sequence (DNA): TGTGCCAGCAGCCAGGGGCACACAGATACGCAGTATTTT. Protein sequence: CASSQGHTDTQYF.